A selection of T cell receptor beta chains follows, all from one sample in a study of CD8+ T cells in alopecia areata. TCRdb's copy holds only in-frame clones and misses some; the assay was immunoSEQ multiplex PCR. Of some 170,000 clones in the sample, 59% were seen once. The sample here was CD4+ T cells sorted from blood, taken at week 0. All receptors come from a human donor with alopecia areata. CDR3s include the opening cysteine and the closing phenylalanine or tryptophan. The D gene is left open where the match is weak. Size is stated for part of the rows, as once, few or many counts, or as a class when the clone is expanded.

D	J	V	size	CDR3	DNA
TRBD1	TRBJ1-5	TRBV27	NA	CASSFGTGGNQPQHF	TGTGCCAGCAGTTTTGGAACAGGGGGGAATCAGCCCCAGCATTTT
NA	TRBJ2-7	TRBV11-2	NA	CASSLIQGYEQYF	TGTGCCAGCAGCTTGATACAGGGCTACGAGCAGTACTTC
NA	TRBJ1-2	TRBV30	NA	CAWSGNYGYTF	TGTGCCTGGAGTGGTAACTATGGCTACACCTTC
TRBD1	TRBJ1-4	TRBV5-1	NA	CASGWTGSNEKLFF	TGCGCCAGCGGATGGACAGGCTCTAATGAAAAACTGTTTTTT
TRBD1	TRBJ1-5	TRBV30	NA	CAWSRRGQGIQPQHF	TGTGCCTGGAGTCGCAGAGGACAGGGGATTCAGCCCCAGCATTTT
NA	TRBJ2-2	TRBV5-6	NA	CASSPSMTGELFF	TGTGCCAGCAGCCCGTCCATGACCGGGGAGCTGTTTTTT
NA	TRBJ2-5	TRBV2	few	CASSGEETQYF	TGTGCCAGCAGTGGGGAAGAGACCCAGTACTTC
TRBD2	TRBJ2-7	TRBV10-3	NA	CAISEWEGRHEQYF	TGTGCCATCAGTGAGTGGGAGGGGAGGCACGAGCAGTACTTC
NA	TRBJ1-6	TRBV2	NA	CASSTGLPNSPLHF	TGTGCCAGCAGTACGGGACTCCCGAATTCACCCCTCCACTTT
NA	TRBJ1-5	TRBV7-2	NA	CASSPLGAPQPQHF	TGTGCCAGCAGCCCATTGGGGGCACCTCAGCCCCAGCATTTT
TRBD2	TRBJ2-5	TRBV4-2	NA	CASSQGGGQETQYF	TGTGCCAGCAGCCAAGGCGGGGGCCAAGAGACCCAGTACTTC
NA	TRBJ1-2	TRBV7-9	once	CASSPRANYGYTF	TGTGCCAGCAGCCCGCGAGCTAACTATGGCTACACCTTC
NA	TRBJ1-5	TRBV4-2	NA	CASSHRYHQGQPQHF	TGTGCCAGCAGCCACCGGTACCACCAGGGTCAGCCCCAGCATTTT
NA	TRBJ2-2	TRBV7-9	few	CASSLSLRHTGELFF	TGTGCCAGCAGCTTAAGTCTCAGGCACACCGGGGAGCTGTTTTTT
NA	TRBJ2-5	TRBV30	once	CAWSPRGTQYF	TGTGCCTGGAGTCCCCGGGGGACCCAGTACTTC
TRBD2	TRBJ2-1	TRBV11-1	many	CASSPRGSGGNNEQFF	TGTGCCAGCAGCCCCAGGGGTAGCGGGGGGAACAATGAGCAGTTCTTC
NA	TRBJ2-3	TRBV29-1	NA	CSVAMGVPRPDTQYF	TGCAGCGTTGCCATGGGGGTTCCAAGACCAGATACGCAGTATTTT
NA	TRBJ1-3	TRBV7-9	few	CASSDSNGNTIYF	TGTGCCAGCTCCGACAGTAATGGAAACACCATATATTTT
NA	TRBJ1-1	TRBV27	NA	CASSLRPRNTEAFF	TGTGCCAGCAGTTTAAGGCCCCGGAACACTGAAGCTTTCTTT
NA	TRBJ2-2	TRBV29-1	NA	CSVDGGHLSGELFF	TGCAGCGTTGATGGGGGGCATCTGAGCGGGGAGCTGTTTTTT
NA	TRBJ1-4	TRBV25-1	NA	CASSDRLGGGLFF	TGTGCCAGCAGTGATCGCCTAGGGGGTGGGCTGTTTTTT
NA	TRBJ2-2	TRBV4-2	few	CASSLLLGTGELFF	TGTGCCAGCAGCCTCCTCCTGGGTACCGGGGAGCTGTTTTTT
TRBD1	TRBJ1-5	TRBV30	once	CAYGTGLSNQPQHF	TGTGCCTACGGGACAGGACTAAGCAATCAGCCCCAGCATTTT
NA	TRBJ1-5	TRBV30	NA	CAWSSDRNQPQHF	TGTGCCTGGAGTAGTGACCGTAATCAGCCCCAGCATTTT
NA	TRBJ2-1	TRBV5-1	NA	CASKGGAGGDEQFF	TGCGCCAGCAAGGGGGGGGCCGGGGGCGATGAGCAGTTCTTC
TRBD2	TRBJ2-2	TRBV6-1	few	CASSELAGGPGELFF	TGTGCCAGCAGTGAACTAGCGGGGGGGCCCGGGGAGCTGTTTTTT
NA	TRBJ1-6	TRBV18	NA	CASSPSSGDSPLHF	TGTGCCAGCTCACCAAGCAGCGGGGATTCACCCCTCCACTTT
TRBD2	TRBJ2-1	TRBV29-1	NA	CSAEGLAGGGDEQFF	TGCAGCGCGGAGGGACTAGCGGGGGGAGGGGATGAGCAGTTCTTC
TRBD1	TRBJ2-3	TRBV13	NA	CASSPGQGRTDTQYF	TGTGCCAGCAGCCCTGGACAGGGTCGCACAGATACGCAGTATTTT
NA	TRBJ1-1	TRBV5-1	NA	CASSLAQTNTEAFF	TGCGCCAGCAGCTTGGCCCAGACGAACACTGAAGCTTTCTTT
NA	TRBJ2-6	TRBV30	NA	CAWSRDRTSGANVLTF	TGTGCCTGGAGTCGCGACAGGACCTCTGGGGCCAACGTCCTGACTTTC
TRBD1	TRBJ1-4	TRBV2	NA	CASIKGQRTNEKLFF	TGTGCCAGTATCAAGGGACAGAGAACTAATGAAAAACTGTTTTTT